The rows below give T cell receptor beta chains drawn from one sample of a study of cytomegalovirus exposure and HLA in healthy donors. Only in-frame clones appear in the TCRdb table, and some are missing; sequencing was by immunoSEQ multiplex PCR. The sample shows about 200,000 clones, 79% of them seen only once. The sequencing sample was made of PBMCs. These receptors originate from a man aged 50-60 years in good health and CMV-seronegative. The CDR3 runs from the conserved cysteine through the conserved F or W. The D gene is left open where the match is weak. Clone size appears in some rows only: once, few, many, or a class for an expanded clone.

d_gene	v_gene	len	j_gene	abundance	CDR3nt	CDR3aa
TRBD1	TRBV7-9	15	TRBJ2-7	medium-sized	TGTGCCAGCAGCCCGCGGCAGGGGGCGATCGACGAGCAGTACTTC	CASSPRQGAIDEQYF
-	TRBV6-1	12	TRBJ2-7	-	TGTGCCAGCAGTTCCGAACGCGGGAAGCAGTACTTC	CASSSERGKQYF
-	TRBV6-4	16	TRBJ2-2	-	TGTGCCAGCAGTGCGGTGGACAGAGCGAACACCGGGGAGCTGTTTTTT	CASSAVDRANTGELFF
TRBD2	TRBV28	17	TRBJ2-1	-	TGTGCCAGCAGTCCAACCCCGACTAGCGCACCCTACAATGAGCAGTTCTTC	CASSPTPTSAPYNEQFF
-	TRBV5-8	15	TRBJ2-7	-	TGTGCCAGCAGCTTGCAGGTTAGGCCTGCCTACGAGCAGTACTTC	CASSLQVRPAYEQYF
TRBD2	TRBV10-1	17	TRBJ2-4	-	TGCGCCAGCAGTGGCGGTGGTAGCGGGATTGGCGAAAACATTCAGTACTTC	CASSGGGSGIGENIQYF
-	TRBV19	11	TRBJ1-1	-	TGTGCCAGGGGGGGAGTTACTGAAGCTTTCTTT	CARGGVTEAFF
-	TRBV18	15	TRBJ2-2	-	TGTGCCAGCTCACCAATCGTCGCGAACACCGGGGAGCTGTTTTTT	CASSPIVANTGELFF
-	TRBV28	15	TRBJ1-4	-	TGTGCCAGCAGGTCACAGGGTTCAACTAATGAAAAACTGTTTTTT	CASRSQGSTNEKLFF
-	TRBV6-1	15	TRBJ2-7	-	TGTGCCGGCAGCCAAAGTCCTAGGCCTGCCTACGAGCAGTACTTC	CAGSQSPRPAYEQYF
TRBD1	TRBV28	15	TRBJ1-5	-	TGTGCCAGCAGGTCTCCGGGGACAGCCTTAAAGCCCCAGCATTTT	CASRSPGTALKPQHF
TRBD1	TRBV14	14	TRBJ1-1	-	TGTGCCAGCAGCCGCTACAGGGGTATGACTGAAGCTTTCTTT	CASSRYRGMTEAFF
TRBD1	TRBV30	13	TRBJ1-1	-	TGTGCCTGGAGTCTGGACAGGACAGGCAAGGCTTTCTTT	CAWSLDRTGKAFF
-	TRBV4-2	15	TRBJ2-2	-	TGTGCCAGCAGCCAAGAGCCGGGACTGGCCGGGGAGCTGTTTTTT	CASSQEPGLAGELFF
TRBD1	TRBV4-1	14	TRBJ1-4	-	TGCGCCAGCAGCCCCCCGGACAGGGTAGAAAAACTGTTTTTT	CASSPPDRVEKLFF
-	TRBV6-5	15	TRBJ1-2	-	TGTGCCAGCGCATTTGGGGCAGTCGGTAACTATGGCTACACCTTC	CASAFGAVGNYGYTF
-	TRBV14	14	TRBJ1-1	-	TGTGCCAGCAGCCAGGCACTACAGAACACTGAAGCTTTCTTT	CASSQALQNTEAFF
-	TRBV27	11	TRBJ2-1	-	TGTGCCAGCAGTTTCAACAATGAGCAGTTCTTC	CASSFNNEQFF
TRBD1	TRBV27	13	TRBJ2-5	few	TGTGCCAGCAGTTCCGGACAGGGTGGGACCCAGTACTTC	CASSSGQGGTQYF
-	TRBV9	15	TRBJ1-4	-	TGTGCCAGCAGCGTAGGAAGGGGGACTAATGAAAAACTGTTTTTT	CASSVGRGTNEKLFF
-	TRBV5-8	13	TRBJ1-5	-	TGTGCCAGCAGCCTCGAGCGGGTTCAGCCCCAGCATTTT	CASSLERVQPQHF
TRBD1	TRBV11-3	18	TRBJ2-1	-	TGTGCCAGCAGCCCCCGCCCCCGACAGGGAAGCTCCTACAATGAGCAGTTCTTC	CASSPRPRQGSSYNEQFF
-	TRBV15	15	TRBJ1-5	once	TGTGCCACCAGCCAGGAGGACACTAGTGGGAGGTCCCAGCATTTT	CATSQEDTSGRSQHF
TRBD1	TRBV2	14	TRBJ2-7	-	TGTGCCAGCACCCTCGAGGGGACAGTGTACGAGCAGTACTTC	CASTLEGTVYEQYF
-	TRBV5-1	11	TRBJ2-7	-	TGCGCCAGCAAGCAGGCTTACGAGCAGTACTTC	CASKQAYEQYF
-	TRBV28	17	TRBJ1-3	-	TGTGCCAGCAGTTTAGGGTGGAAGGACAGTAGGGTAAACACCATATATTTT	CASSLGWKDSRVNTIYF
TRBD1	TRBV4-1	15	TRBJ2-7	-	TGCGCCAGCAGCCAGGGACAGGTGATGCTTTACGAGCAGTACTTC	CASSQGQVMLYEQYF
TRBD1	TRBV5-1	13	TRBJ2-3	-	TGCGCCAGCAGCAACAGGGGGCGAGATACGCAGTATTTT	CASSNRGRDTQYF
TRBD2	TRBV10-3	16	TRBJ2-1	-	TGTGCCATCAGTGATCGCACTAGCGACCTATACAATGAGCAGTTCTTC	CAISDRTSDLYNEQFF
-	TRBV7-3	15	TRBJ2-1	-	TGTGCCAGCAGCTCCTTAGGGGGTACCTACAATGAGCAGTTCTTC	CASSSLGGTYNEQFF
-	TRBV9	16	TRBJ1-4	few	TGTGCCAGCAGCGTAGCGGTGTACGGAGGATGGGAAAAACTGTTTTTT	CASSVAVYGGWEKLFF
-	TRBV27	15	TRBJ2-7	once	TGTGCCAGCAGTTTATCTCGGGGCAGGGGATACGAGCAGTACTTC	CASSLSRGRGYEQYF
TRBD2	TRBV7-3	13	TRBJ2-7	-	TGTGCCAGCAGCCCGGGACTAGCGTTGGAGCAGTACTTC	CASSPGLALEQYF
TRBD1	TRBV6-6	14	TRBJ2-7	-	TGTGCCAGCCATACGAGGGGACAGGGGTACGAGCAGTACTTC	CASHTRGQGYEQYF
-	TRBV5-1	16	TRBJ2-5	-	TGCGCCAGCAGCTTGGCCGTGTCAGGGTATCAAGAGACCCAGTACTTC	CASSLAVSGYQETQYF
TRBD1	TRBV2	15	TRBJ1-5	-	TGTGCCAGCAGTGGGGGGACAGGGAGGGATCAGCCCCAGCATTTT	CASSGGTGRDQPQHF
-	TRBV14	16	TRBJ2-1	-	TGTGCCAGCAGCCAAGATCCGCCCCGGGGCTACAATGAGCAGTTCTTC	CASSQDPPRGYNEQFF
TRBD2	TRBV7-9	17	TRBJ2-3	-	TGTGCCAGCAGCTCCCAGATCCCCCTACCGGGGGGAGATACGCAGTATTTT	CASSSQIPLPGGDTQYF
-	TRBV27	13	TRBJ2-1	-	TGTGCCAGCGCGACAGGTTTCTACAATGAGCAGTTCTTC	CASATGFYNEQFF
TRBD2	TRBV27	14	TRBJ2-7	-	TGTGCCAGCAAGCTAGCGGGAGTGGCCTACGAGCAGTACTTC	CASKLAGVAYEQYF
-	TRBV7-9	14	TRBJ1-5	-	TGTGCCAGCAGCTTAGATAATAGCAATCAGCCCCAGCATTTT	CASSLDNSNQPQHF
-	TRBV5-6	12	TRBJ2-1	-	TGTGCCAGCAGCTTGGGGTCAGGCGAGCAGTTCTTC	CASSLGSGEQFF
TRBD1	TRBV29-1	11	TRBJ2-1	-	TGCAGCGTTTGGACGGGACAGTTGCAGTTCTTC	CSVWTGQLQFF
TRBD1	TRBV5-1	15	TRBJ1-2	-	TGCGCCAGCAGTTATACAGGGGAGGTGGGCTATGGCTACACCTTC	CASSYTGEVGYGYTF
-	TRBV7-9	15	TRBJ2-3	-	TGTGCCAGCAGGGAGATTCCCCGCGACCCAGATACGCAGTATTTT	CASREIPRDPDTQYF